This T cell receptor beta chain originates from a study of blood T cell repertoires in COVID-19. The wider study: Material from acute and convalescent COVID-19 was sourced from the United States, Italy and Spain.

As processed by the authors: Amplification from reference gene primers served as the basis for estimated nucleated cell counts. Profiling relied on immunoSEQ multiplex PCR, and the TCRdb table lists in-frame clones only, not all of them. Clonal size and the V and J genes are those of that table, whereas D and trimming came from the DNA. The profile shows more than 25,000 clones, 85% to 90% of them singletons. Germline CDR1 reads MNHNY; CDR2 reads SVGAGI (reference sequence). This CDR3 is built from 17 residues. Losses at the gene ends were 5 bases for V and 3 bases for J; bases not matched to a gene: 8.

The sequencing sample was made of peripheral blood. The sequence came from a human donor in a cohort sampled during active COVID-19. The chain recombines TRBV6-6 with TRBJ1-4; 11 bases are shared with TRBD1. CDR3 protein: CASSQTGQGASNEKLFF. For the CDR3, the DNA is TGTGCCAGCAGTCAGACCGGACAGGGGGCGTCTAATGAAAAACTGTTTTTT.